This T cell receptor beta chain was recovered during a study of shared clonotypes between healthy human individuals. Sequenced by immunoSEQ multiplex PCR; TCRdb stores in-frame clones only, minus some. The table records around 690,000 clones, roughly 87% of them present only once. This clonotype was obtained from a man aged 18 to 30 in good health. Some clones in this sample may be carry-over from other donors' samples. Sequencing used memory CD8+ T cells from PBMCs. The subset denotes: CD45RO+ cells pooled with CCR7-negative TemRA cells.

CDR3 residues: CASSAGAYTGELFF. The DNA of the CDR3 is TGTGCCAGTAGTGCCGGAGCATACACCGGGGAGCTGTTTTTT. The rearrangement joins TRBV19 to TRBJ2-2; D is unclear. Germline CDR1 and CDR2: LNHDA and SQIVND (reference sequence). Trimming left V 5 bases short and J 3 bases short, with 10 bases between. The CDR3 is 14 residues long.